This T cell receptor (beta chain) was retrieved from a study of cytomegalovirus exposure and HLA in healthy donors (dated by TCRdb to 2016 to 2017). The study in broad terms: An earlier analysis of roughly 500 of the donors reported over 250 Gb of sequence data and 95 million to 120 million unique TCR beta sequences obtained from about 179 million T cells. The number of donors typed differed by locus, with 629-630 for A, B, C, DRB1 and DQB1, 522 for DQA1, 600 to 610 for DPA1, and some 440 for DPB1. Using immunosequencing, the study profiled T cell repertoires from 500 to 800 subjects and related those repertoires to cytomegalovirus serostatus. In an earlier analysis of roughly 580 of the donors, high-throughput TCR beta sequencing was used to judge whether each TCR beta V gene segment behaved as functional or pseudogenic. Class I and class II HLA loci were covered by the typing at four-digit resolution. The study aimed to test whether cataloging public T cell receptors could reveal signatures of past pathogen exposure. An early release covering 550 to 650 HLA-typed donors comprised about 310 gigabases of sequencing data and roughly 86 million unique TCR sequences. Roughly 5 DR-DQ haplotypes were treated as single units for association and clustering because of strong linkage in the cohort. Along with the roughly 710-subject first cohort, a separate validation cohort of approximately 110 different subjects was used. All discovery cohort repertoires had been generated using a single sequencing platform. The later analysis used no new phenotypic data to find candidate immune exposures, relying instead on TCR beta sequences and their occurrence across donors. High-throughput TCR immunosequencing, statistical association of individual TCRs with disease status, and machine learning were combined to predict cytomegalovirus infection status. Of the 300 to 450 genotyped donors, approximately 82% fell in the genetic ancestry cluster associated with self-reported Caucasian donors. Among about 410 genotyped donors of the cohort, an average of around 240,000 unique TCR beta nucleotide sequences was sequenced per donor, of which about 19% were non-productive. In a later genetic analysis, genome-wide SNP genotypes for about three fifths of the roughly 670 donors were used, and that subset was treated as a discovery cohort. A later analysis re-analyzed previously published TCR beta repertoires from approximately 670 donors and added high-resolution HLA genotyping to study TCR occurrence patterns. Donor age, sex, ethnicity and CMV serostatus were collected together with the repertoire data. Results the study describes overall, beyond this receptor: The 87-base-pair reads could not distinguish some IMGT-functional V segments, including TRBV6-2 and TRBV6-3, so those segments were excluded. Assigning TCR associations to individual alleles was difficult when HLA alleles, especially DR and DQ, strongly co-occurred. The authors suggested that the approach could potentially be extended to other disease states and immunological phenotypes. Seventeen rarely observed V segments, including chromosome 9 orphons, were excluded from the earlier analysis of several hundred of the donors because counts were too low. Specific HLA alleles were associated with 15,000 to 20,000 TCR beta sequences at a false discovery rate of 0.05 in a later analysis. Cytomegalovirus status was reported to be diagnosed by the classifier with high specificity and sensitivity in both the original and validation cohorts. For the cohort, immune exposure information was limited to CMV serostatus. In the study, 150 to 200 TCR beta chains were listed as associated with cytomegalovirus. In a later analysis, several top co-occurrence clusters were reported to appear linked to parvovirus B19, influenza, CMV and Epstein-Barr virus. In a later analysis, HLA-associated TCR beta chains showed more clonal expansion and lower generation probabilities than non-associated chains that were equally common. In vitro tests confirmed that three of the cytomegalovirus-associated TCR beta chains recognize cytomegalovirus antigens. Most CMV-associated TCR beta chains appeared to be HLA-restricted in a later analysis, and the HLA associations seemed to be driven largely by CMV exposure. Correlated functional status among segregating V segments might reflect linkage disequilibrium, but an unknown experimental factor could not be ruled out. Most TCR sequences were observed very rarely across donors, whereas some public TCRs were present in many individuals. A further reported finding was that TCR beta sequences accurately predicted the HLA-A and HLA-B alleles for most subjects in the first cohort. According to a later genetic analysis, donors in an Asian-associated ancestry cluster had fewer N-insertions in productive TCRs than the roughly 660-donor mean. Because HLA typing was missing for some donors at each locus, association tests included only the typed subset. An earlier analysis of some 560 of the donors showed that most TCR beta V segments appeared in productive rearrangements either about 87% or about 30% of the time, which broadly matched IMGT annotations. In this cohort, only TCR beta chains were sequenced, and detectable features were limited by the absence of alpha or paired-chain data. V-gene and J-gene trimming of TCR beta chains was associated with a missense DCLRE1C variant in a later genetic analysis, and the association was replicated in an independent cohort. In a later analysis, TCR association rates were found to vary across HLA loci, with the most associated TCRs seen for DRB1 alleles and the fewest for HLA-C alleles. Presence/absence analyses assumed roughly uniform sequencing depth across donors, an assumption that may not hold. A cluster of highly shared sequence variants was judged likely to represent a technical artifact of the sequencing pipeline.

The library was made by the immunoSEQ multiplex PCR assay. For the multiplex PCR, a mixture combining 60 forward primers for TCR Vbeta segments and 13 reverse primers for TCR Jbeta segments was used. The CDR3 region of rearranged TCR beta genes was amplified from genomic DNA by a multiplex PCR assay. The amplified TCR beta libraries were sequenced on the Illumina HiSeq System as 87-base-pair reads. The authors' analysis ran thus. In a later analysis, some 80 million unique TCR beta chains were counted across the 500 to 850 repertoires, and about 10 million of these chains were shared by at least two donors. Raw reads were error-corrected and collapsed into unique sequences with a nearest-neighbor algorithm that merged closely related sequences to remove PCR and sequencing errors. V, D and J gene segments were assigned by aligning CDR3 sequences to IMGT reference sequences. For a sequence to be retained, at least a six-nucleotide match to both a V gene segment and a J gene segment was required. Rearrangements were classified as productive when the CDR3 lacked stop codons and remained in frame with V and J, and all other rearrangements were classified as non-productive. CDR3 was defined by IMGT convention, running from the second conserved V-encoded cysteine to the conserved J-encoded phenylalanine. The earlier analysis of 450 to 750 of the donors excluded any sequence lacking an unambiguous match to a single V gene segment. An earlier analysis of under 750 of the donors called V segments functional above 56.7% productive rearrangements and segregating when the between-donor standard deviation exceeded 5%. A statistical classification framework was developed to diagnose cytomegalovirus status using the catalog of TCR beta chain sequences. In a later analysis, TCR nucleotide sequences were compared against IMGT/GENE-DB human TR gene sequences so that V and J genes could be assigned. A later analysis assigned CDR3 sequences and most-parsimonious VDJ recombination scenarios with the TCRdist pipeline. In a later analysis, each TCR beta chain was defined by its CDR3 amino acid sequence together with its V-gene family, and reads lacking a unique V-gene family were excluded. To address suspected cross-contamination and a sequencing artifact, a later analysis removed 550 to 750 highly shared, low-generation-probability nucleotide sequences. In a later analysis, a clonal expansion index for each public chain was calculated from normalized within-repertoire ranks of inferred template counts. In a later analysis, generation probabilities were computed using a VDJ recombination model fitted to out-of-frame rearrangements, and the results were checked against IGoR. A later analysis scored TCR-TCR, TCR-HLA and TCR-CMV co-occurrence with hypergeometric tests, applying a repertoire-size bias correction to TCR pairs. To estimate false discovery rates, a later analysis permuted the HLA or CMV assignments 20 times. A later analysis grouped co-occurring TCRs with DBSCAN, adding TCRdist sequence similarity when clustering within HLA-allele-positive subsets. Repertoires with fewer than 30,000 or more than 120,000 public chains were left out of co-occurrence clustering, as were a handful of repertoires with anomalous nucleotide sharing. The table comes from immuneACCESS by way of TCRdb, which keeps in-frame sequences with V and J called. Part of the clones is missing from these tables; in studies checked, under half for an unresolved V gene and the rest for unknown reasons. From that table come the V and J calls and clone size; the DNA was used to work out D and trimming. This sample has about 100,000 clones in its table, and 70% to 75% of those were observed once. Approximately 16% of the sample is taken by the ten largest.

This clone was detected only a few times. There is no known antigen for this receptor. The record has no base qualities; no much larger clone is one base away. The cohort comprised 550 to 700 healthy bone marrow donors. At the time of sampling, every cohort member was nominally healthy, though immune exposures that went unrecorded were likely present. The donor was CMV seropositive and belonged to the group of some 290 seropositive cohort members. A peripheral blood sample was collected from each donor, and TCR beta sequencing was performed on peripheral blood mononuclear cells. The Qiagen DNeasy Blood Extraction Kit was used to extract genomic DNA from the blood cell samples. Looking up the germline V gene yields CDR1 LGHNA and CDR2 YSLEER. The junction carries 15 bases between V and J, which are trimmed by 1 base and 11 bases respectively. The CDR3 spans 15 residues, from the cysteine through the phenylalanine. Only the CDR3 portion is preserved as DNA: 45 bases, with reading frame beginning at the first base.

The sample consisted of PBMCs. The V gene is TRBV4-3 and the J gene is TRBJ1-6; the D gene remains uncertain. This receptor was identified in a woman under 30 in good health and CMV-seropositive. The DNA sequence is TGCGCCAGCAGCCAAGGAGGTGCGGGTTTGGCACCCCTCCACTTT. This yields the protein CASSQGGAGLAPLHF.